What follows are 19 T cell receptor beta chains derived from one specimen sequenced in a study of radiotherapy plus CTLA-4 blockade in lung cancer. Generated by immunoSEQ multiplex PCR, the TCRdb table keeps only in-frame clones and is missing some. The repertoire holds some 46,000 clones, with more than 75% as singletons. Source: peripheral blood, taken from a patient treated with radiotherapy plus ipilimumab. The receptors were sampled from a human donor with non-small cell lung cancer who had stable disease on radiotherapy plus ipilimumab.

The chain uses TRBV28 and TRBJ1-5; 7 bases fit TRBD1. CDR1 is MDHEN, CDR2 SYDVKM, per germline. Unmatched junction bases numbered 12, after V lost 4 bases and J lost 6 bases. This CDR3 has 16 residues. The CDR3 loop reads CASSSPDREPGQPQHF. The CDR3 DNA is TGTGCCAGCAGTTCACCAGACAGGGAGCCCGGTCAGCCCCAGCATTTT. The complete variable domain, with remaining parts taken from reference TRBV28 and TRBJ1-5, reads DVKVTQSSRYLVKRTGEKVFLECVQDMDHENMFWYRQDPGLGLRLIYFSYDVKMKEKGDIPEGYSVSREKKERFSLILESASTNQTSMYLCASSSPDREPGQPQHFGDGTRLSIL.

This rearrangement joins TRBV19 to TRBJ2-3; a weak D match, TRBD2 (6 bases). The germline CDR1 and CDR2 sequences are LNHDA and SQIVND (reference sequence). The germline V and J ends were trimmed by 2 bases and 6 bases, with 12 bases remaining between them. The length of the CDR3 is 14 residues. The CDR3: CASSISTGRDTQYF. The CDR3 DNA reads TGTGCCAGTAGTATATCAACTGGGAGGGATACGCAGTATTTT. Based on the CDR3 plus reference TRBV19 and TRBJ2-3, the full variable domain is DGGITQSPKYLFRKEGQNVTLSCEQNLNHDAMYWYRQDPGQGLRLIYYSQIVNDFQKGDIAEGYSVSREKKESFPLTVTSAQKNPTAFYLCASSISTGRDTQYFGPGTRLTVL.

The chain couples TRBV9 to TRBJ1-3; 7 bases are a match to TRBD1. With V trimmed by 4 bases and J by 1 base, 11 bases remained unmatched. The CDR3 extends over 17 amino acids. Germline assignment: CDR1 SGDLS and CDR2 YYNGEE. The CDR3 loop reads CASSLQPTGDSGNTIYF. Written as DNA, the CDR3 is TGTGCCAGCAGCTTACAACCTACAGGGGATTCTGGAAACACCATATATTTT.

V gene TRBV2 combines with J gene TRBJ2-1, with 8 nucleotides matching TRBD2. This CDR3 region has 14 residues. CDR1 SNHLY and CDR2 FYNNEI come from the germline V gene. Trimming at V came to 4 bases and at J to 7 bases, leaving 6 bases not matched to a gene. The CDR3 reads CASSAGGGRNEQFF. DNA for the CDR3: TGTGCCAGCAGTGCCGGGGGGGGAAGAAATGAGCAGTTCTTC.

This clone was counted only a few times. The chain combines TRBV6-1 with TRBJ2-7; perhaps TRBD2 as D (7 bases). Germline-derived CDR1 and CDR2 are MNHNS and SASEGT. The CDR3 length is 16 residues. Trimming left V 2 bases short and J 0 bases short, with 14 bases between. The CDR3 loop is CASSELGGTTSYEQYF. The CDR3 region has the DNA TGTGCCAGCAGTGAACTGGGGGGGACAACCTCCTACGAGCAGTACTTC.

V is TRBV28 and J is TRBJ1-4, with 9 bases lining up with TRBD1. There are 15 residues in the CDR3. J gave up 8 bases and V 6 bases, and 10 bases lay outside the gene matches. The germline CDR1 and CDR2 sequences are MDHEN and SYDVKM. CDR3 amino acids: CASSTGTGRGEKLFF. The DNA of the CDR3 is TGTGCCAGCAGCACCGGGACAGGGCGTGGGGAAAAACTGTTTTTT.

The rearrangement links TRBV15 to TRBJ1-4, with a possible D match to TRBD1 (5 bases). V lost 0 bases and J 2 bases, leaving 10 bases between the germline ends. Germline CDR1 reads LNHNV; CDR2 reads YYDKDF (reference sequence). This CDR3 is built from 16 residues. CDR3: CATSRDVAGTNEKLFF. In nucleotides, the CDR3 is TGTGCCACCAGCAGAGACGTGGCAGGGACTAATGAAAAACTGTTTTTT. Full variable domain (rest looked up from reference TRBV15 and TRBJ1-4): DAMVIQNPRYQVTQFGKPVTLSCSQTLNHNVMYWYQQKSSQAPKLLFHYYDKDFNNEADTPDNFQSRRPNTSFCFLDIRSPGLGDTAMYLCATSRDVAGTNEKLFFGSGTQLSVL.

This chain links TRBV9 with TRBJ2-7, with D possibly TRBD2 on 6 matching bases. This CDR3 is built from 14 residues. CDR1 and CDR2 from the germline V gene are SGDLS and YYNGEE. The germline V and J ends were trimmed by 0 bases and 0 bases, with 7 bases remaining between them. As DNA, the CDR3 is TGTGCCAGCAGCGTAGGGAGGGACTCCTACGAGCAGTACTTC. Its protein is CASSVGRDSYEQYF.

This rearrangement joins TRBV5-6 to TRBJ2-3; 10 bases agree with TRBD2. The CDR3 spans 15 residues. The germline gives CDR1 SGHDT, CDR2 YYEEEE. Trimming removed 1 base from V and 5 bases from J; junction bases left unmatched: 4. The CDR3 region is CASSLLAGAGDTQYF. The CDR3 region has the DNA TGTGCCAGCAGCTTGCTAGCGGGAGCGGGAGATACGCAGTATTTT.

The chain joins TRBV18 to TRBJ2-4; TRBD1 aligns across 9 bases. CDR3 size: 16 residues. With 1 base clipped from V and 6 bases from J, the junction kept 7 bases outside the gene matches. Germline CDR1 and CDR2: KGHSH and LQKENI. This chain's CDR3 is CASSPRLQGAANIQYF. CDR3 sequence (DNA): TGTGCCAGCTCACCACGCCTACAGGGGGCCGCAAACATTCAGTACTTC.

The chain recombines TRBV9 with TRBJ2-3, with 8 bases that match TRBD2. The CDR3 runs to 15 residues. CDR1 and CDR2 from the germline V gene are SGDLS and YYNGEE. Unmatched junction bases numbered 4, after V lost 4 bases and J lost 0 bases. The CDR3 loop reads CASSLGGASTDTQYF. Here the CDR3 DNA reads TGTGCCAGCAGCCTCGGGGGGGCTAGCACAGATACGCAGTATTTT.

With respect to this clone: Other nucleotide sequences in the sample specify the same CDR3. The chain carries TRBV6-5 and TRBJ2-7; 7 positions match TRBD2. Trimming removed 3 bases from V and 3 bases from J; junction bases left unmatched: 8. CDR1 is MNHEY and CDR2 is SVGAGI in the germline V gene. This CDR3 is built from 15 residues. The CDR3: CASSYSGREGYEQYF. The CDR3 DNA follows: TGTGCCAGCAGTTATTCGGGAAGGGAGGGCTACGAGCAGTACTTC.

The chain has TRBV7-8 and TRBJ2-7, with 9 bases lining up with TRBD1. The germline gives CDR1 SGHVS, CDR2 FQNEAQ. Trimming took 7 bases from V and 2 from J; bases not matched to a gene: 6. This CDR3 spans 14 amino acids. This CDR3 reads CASKPGDRAYEQYF. CDR3 in DNA: TGTGCCAGCAAACCCGGGGACAGGGCCTACGAGCAGTACTTC.

The V call is TRBV7-2, the J call TRBJ2-7; the D gene is possibly TRBD1 (6 bases). The CDR3 is 15 amino acids. Germline CDR1 SGHTA, CDR2 FQGNSA. V shed 1 base and J shed 4 bases, with 14 bases lying between them. The CDR3 DNA reads as TGTGCCAGCAGCTTAGAGGGCTACCAGGGGTACGAGCAGTACTTC. It codes for CASSLEGYQGYEQYF.

This clone was detected once. The chain joins TRBV5-4 to TRBJ2-1; the D gene is possibly TRBD1 (6 bases). The CDR3 sequence is 14 residues long. Looked up from germline, CDR1 is SGHNT and CDR2 is YYREEE (reference sequence). The V end lost 4 bases, the J end lost 4 bases, and 12 bases lay between the germline ends. The CDR3, as DNA: TGTGCCAGCAGCGTACAGGGCCGGTACAATGAGCAGTTCTTC. It specifies CASSVQGRYNEQFF.

The chain carries TRBV6-6 and TRBJ1-1; 8 bases map to TRBD1. Germline V gene sequence: CDR1 MNHNY, CDR2 SVGAGI (reference sequence). J was trimmed by 0 bases and V by 8 bases; bases with no gene match: 11. CDR3 size: 16 residues. The CDR3 region is CASGWAGGRVNTEAFF. The CDR3, as DNA: TGTGCCAGCGGCTGGGCAGGGGGCAGGGTGAACACTGAAGCTTTCTTT.

The sample holds a few counts of this clone. This chain uses TRBV19 with TRBJ2-5; D may be TRBD2 (5 bases). This CDR3 has 13 residues. The V gene's germline CDR1 is LNHDA and CDR2 SQIVND (reference sequence). Trimming left V 7 bases short and J 4 bases short, with 13 bases between. Written as DNA, the CDR3 is TGTGCCAGTACGGGATACCGCGGAGAGACCCAGTACTTC. Translating it yields CASTGYRGETQYF.

This clone has only one observation. Written as DNA, the CDR3 is TGTGCCAGCAGTTACGGGGAGGGTTACGAGCAGTACTTC. It translates to CASSYGEGYEQYF. This rearrangement joins TRBV6-4 to TRBJ2-7, with TRBD2 matching 7 bases. Germline CDR1 is MRHNA and CDR2 is SNTAGT. The CDR3 has 13 residues. The junction had 5 bases not matched to a gene; V was cut back by 5 bases and J by 4 bases.

V and J are TRBV27 and TRBJ1-5, with 8 bases that match TRBD1. The CDR3 runs 14 residues. The germline V gene has CDR1 MNHEY and CDR2 SMNVEV (reference sequence). J gave up 1 base and V 4 bases, and 0 bases lay outside the gene matches. The CDR3 loop is CASSYRGSNQPQHF. In nucleotides, the CDR3 is TGTGCCAGCAGTTACAGGGGGAGCAATCAGCCCCAGCATTTT.